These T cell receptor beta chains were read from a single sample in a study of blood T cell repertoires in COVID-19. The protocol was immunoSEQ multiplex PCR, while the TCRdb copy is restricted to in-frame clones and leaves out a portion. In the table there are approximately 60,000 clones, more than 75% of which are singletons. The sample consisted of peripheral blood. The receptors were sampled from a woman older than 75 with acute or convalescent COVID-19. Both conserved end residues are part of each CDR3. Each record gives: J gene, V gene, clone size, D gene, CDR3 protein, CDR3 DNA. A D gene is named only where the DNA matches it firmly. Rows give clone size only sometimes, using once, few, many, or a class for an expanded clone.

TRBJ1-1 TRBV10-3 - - CAISEAGEAFF TGTGCCATCAGTGAGGCCGGTGAAGCTTTCTTT
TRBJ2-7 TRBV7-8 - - CASSLSHGSYEQYF TGTGCCAGCAGCTTAAGTCACGGGTCCTACGAGCAGTACTTC
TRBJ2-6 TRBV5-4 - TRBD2 CASQTSGSPGANVLTF TGTGCCAGCCAAACTAGCGGGAGTCCTGGGGCCAACGTCCTGACTTTC
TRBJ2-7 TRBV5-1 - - CASSLVSGPYEQYF TGCGCCAGCAGCTTGGTTAGCGGTCCCTACGAGCAGTACTTC
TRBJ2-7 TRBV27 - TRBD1 CASRDPTGGFYEQYF TGTGCCAGCAGGGATCCGACAGGGGGATTCTACGAGCAGTACTTC
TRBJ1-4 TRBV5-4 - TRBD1 CASSPTGDKEKLFF TGTGCCAGCAGCCCGACAGGGGACAAGGAAAAACTGTTTTTT
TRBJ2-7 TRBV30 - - CAWSVKGVPYEQYF TGTGCCTGGAGTGTAAAGGGGGTCCCCTACGAGCAGTACTTC
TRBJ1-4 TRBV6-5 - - CASRALVSNEKLFF TGTGCCAGCAGGGCCCTGGTATCAAATGAAAAACTGTTTTTT
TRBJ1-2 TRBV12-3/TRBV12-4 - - CASSRLSYTF TGTGCCAGCAGTCGCCTAAGCTACACCTTC
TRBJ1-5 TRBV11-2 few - CASSLGSGGGQPQHF TGTGCCAGCAGCTTAGGTTCGGGGGGAGGACAGCCCCAGCATTTT
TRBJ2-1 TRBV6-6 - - CASSPGSSYNEQFF TGTGCCAGCAGTCCGGGTAGCTCCTACAATGAGCAGTTCTTC
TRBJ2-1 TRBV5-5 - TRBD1 CASSLANRGGEQFF TGTGCCAGCAGCTTGGCGAACAGGGGCGGTGAGCAGTTCTTC
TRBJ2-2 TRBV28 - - CASKGQVAGELFF TGTGCCAGCAAGGGACAAGTGGCCGGGGAGCTGTTTTTT
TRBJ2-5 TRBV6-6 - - CASSYGVSGGEETQYF TGTGCCAGCAGTTACGGGGTTAGCGGAGGGGAAGAGACCCAGTACTTC
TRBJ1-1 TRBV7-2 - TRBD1 CATRQGASEAFF TGTGCCACCAGACAGGGGGCATCTGAAGCTTTCTTT
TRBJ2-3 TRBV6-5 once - CASSRPRSTQYF TGTGCCAGCAGTCGACCCCGGAGTACGCAGTATTTT